What follows are 9 T cell receptor beta chains derived from one specimen sequenced in a study of OX40 agonist ivuxolimab in advanced cancers. The method was immunoSEQ multiplex PCR; TCRdb's version includes in-frame clones alone and lacks a portion of them. The table has roughly 12,000 clones, 80% to 90% seen once. The starting material was CD4+ or CD8+ T cells sorted from blood, obtained in a trial of the OX40 agonist ivuxolimab. Source of these receptors: an adult with an advanced solid tumor such as melanoma, head and neck, liver or kidney cancer.

Here the CDR3 DNA reads TGTGCCAGCAGCTTAGTGGCAGGGGGGAGCTATGGCTACACCTTC. It codes for CASSLVAGGSYGYTF. V is TRBV7-9 and J is TRBJ1-2; TRBD1 agrees at 7 bases. The ends lost 1 base at V and 4 bases at J; junction bases unmatched: 6. Germline CDR1 SEHNR, CDR2 FQNEAQ (reference sequence). This CDR3 has 15 amino acids.

The rearrangement links TRBV19 to TRBJ2-5, with a weak D call TRBD2 (6 bases). The CDR3 loop spans 13 amino acids. CDR1 and CDR2 from the germline V gene are LNHDA and SQIVND (reference sequence). V was pared by 3 bases and J by 5 bases, with 10 bases between. This CDR3 reads CASSIEGRETQYF. The CDR3 DNA sequence: TGTGCCAGTAGTATCGAAGGGAGGGAGACCCAGTACTTC.

The rearrangement links TRBV7-8 to TRBJ1-5; 7 positions match TRBD1. CDR3 length: 14 amino acids. The J segment lost 1 base and the V segment lost 7 bases, leaving 4 bases of the junction unmatched. Looked up from germline, CDR1 is SGHVS and CDR2 is FQNEAQ. Written as DNA, the CDR3 is TGTGCCAGCACCCAGGGGGACAGCAATCAGCCCCAGCATTTT. It translates to CASTQGDSNQPQHF.

The V call is TRBV11-3, the J call TRBJ1-5; TRBD1 is a possible D gene (5 bases). Germline V gene sequence: CDR1 SGHNT, CDR2 YENEEA. Trimming shortened V by 4 bases and J by 3 bases, and 13 bases separated the two germline ends. CDR3 size: 15 residues. CDR3: CASSSGGRINQPQHF. CDR3 bases: TGTGCCAGCAGCTCGGGGGGGAGGATCAATCAGCCCCAGCATTTT. Combining the CDR3 with reference TRBV11-3 and TRBJ1-5 gives the whole variable domain EAGVVQSPRYKIIEKKQPVAFWCNPISGHNTLYWYLQNLGQGPELLIRYENEEAVDDSQLPKDRFSAERLKGVDSTLKIQPAELGDSAVYLCASSSGGRINQPQHFGDGTRLSIL.

The gene calls are TRBV20-1 and TRBJ2-7; no reliable D call. With 3 bases removed from V and 3 bases from J, the gap between germline ends came to 6 bases. Germline CDR1 DFQATT, CDR2 SNEGSKA (reference sequence). The CDR3 length is 11 residues. CDR3 coding DNA: TGCAGTGCTAGTCCGGGCTACGAGCAGTACTTC. Its protein is CSASPGYEQYF.

V usage is TRBV29-1 and J usage is TRBJ1-2, with D uncertain. Germline V gives CDR1 SQVTM, CDR2 ANQGSEA. V was pared by 3 bases and J by 2 bases, with 13 bases between. The CDR3 length is 14 residues. The CDR3 DNA is TGCAGCGTTGATAAGCCAGAGAAGAACTATGGCTACACCTTC. Its translation is CSVDKPEKNYGYTF.

A note on this clone: An end of the junction does not agree with germline; a read error may underlie this. The V call is TRBV7-7, the J call TRBJ2-2; D may be TRBD1 (5 bases). The CDR3 has 13 residues. Germline CDR1 and CDR2: SSHAT and FNYEAQ (reference sequence). The CDR3 protein is CASRSDSTGELFF. In nucleotides, the CDR3 is TGTGCTAGCAGATCCGACAGCACCGGGGAGCTGTTTTTT.

The chain employs TRBV7-8 and TRBJ2-1, with D possibly being TRBD2 (5 bases). Germline V gives CDR1 SGHVS, CDR2 FQNEAQ. The CDR3 consists of 17 residues. Trimming took 4 bases from V and 1 from J, leaving 17 bases between them. The CDR3 nucleotides read TGTGCCAGCAGCTCCTGGGTCGGGGAGCCGTCCTACAATGAGCAGTTCTTC. It specifies CASSSWVGEPSYNEQFF.

The genes are TRBV25-1 and TRBJ1-1; D perhaps matches TRBD1 (5 bases). From germline, CDR1 is MGHDK and CDR2 SYGVNS. The V end lost 8 bases, the J end lost 4 bases, and 11 bases lay between the germline ends. This CDR3 spans 12 amino acids. The CDR3 spells CASGLGPTEAFF. CDR3 in DNA: TGTGCCAGCGGCCTGGGGCCCACTGAAGCTTTCTTT.